The clone carrying this T cell receptor beta chain was detected many times. This record comes from a study of blood T cell repertoires in COVID-19. From germline, CDR1 is SGHTA and CDR2 FQGNSA. This CDR3 contains 15 residues. The ends lost 1 base at V and 3 bases at J; junction bases unmatched: 0. The data were produced by immunoSEQ multiplex PCR, yet TCRdb's version contains in-frame clones alone and is incomplete. Of tens of thousands of clones listed, around 67% are singletons. The chain has TRBV7-2 and TRBJ2-1; TRBD2 agrees at 10 bases. The receptor's source is a man between 65 and 85 years old with COVID-19, enrolled during active disease. The sequencing sample was made of peripheral blood. This CDR3 is CASSLGLAGYNEQFF. The CDR3 DNA sequence: TGTGCCAGCAGCTTAGGACTAGCGGGCTACAATGAGCAGTTCTTC.